These 9 T cell receptor beta chains share one sample of origin, sequenced in a study of cytomegalovirus exposure and HLA in healthy donors. It was with 60 Vbeta and 13 Jbeta primers that the PCR ran. Some clones are missing from TCRdb's copy, which holds only in-frame ones; the method was immunoSEQ multiplex PCR. The sample has 200,000 to 250,000 clones, approximately 88% seen once. Material for sequencing was PBMCs. These receptors originate from a boy aged 2-15 years in good health and CMV-seronegative.

V usage is TRBV30 and J usage is TRBJ2-1; 9 bases align to TRBD1. The CDR3 is made up of 14 amino acids. V was clipped by 5 bases and J by 4 bases; unmatched bases: 6. CDR1 is GTSNPN and CDR2 is SVGIG in the germline V gene (reference sequence). Here the CDR3 reads CAWDRDRAYNEQFF. CDR3 bases: TGTGCCTGGGACCGGGACAGGGCTTACAATGAGCAGTTCTTC.

The CDR3 is CASSGGTGETEAFF. CDR3 sequence (DNA): TGCGCCAGCAGCGGGGGGACAGGGGAAACTGAAGCTTTCTTT. The chain carries TRBV5-1 and TRBJ1-1; 10 bases align to TRBD1. With 4 bases clipped from V and 5 bases from J, the junction kept 5 bases outside the gene matches. The germline CDR1 and CDR2 sequences are SGHRS and YFSETQ. The CDR3 totals 14 residues.

This clone was observed a handful of times. V usage is TRBV2 and J usage is TRBJ2-7; tentative D call: TRBD1 (5 bases). The germline V and J ends were trimmed by 5 bases and 9 bases, with 11 bases remaining between them. CDR3 size: 11 residues. Germline loops: CDR1 SNHLY, CDR2 FYNNEI. The CDR3 coding sequence is TGTGCCAGCAGTATCTCCACAGGGCAGTACTTC. Translation: CASSISTGQYF.

The gene calls are TRBV27 and TRBJ2-1, with D possibly being TRBD2 (6 bases). Trimming removed 4 bases from V and 4 bases from J, with 11 bases in between. Germline CDR1 is MNHEY and CDR2 is SMNVEV (reference sequence). This CDR3 region has 14 residues. CDR3 nucleotide sequence: TGTGCCAGCAGTTCCGGGAGCCTATACAATGAGCAGTTCTTC. This codes for CASSSGSLYNEQFF.

This clone was observed a single time. The CDR3 region has the DNA TGTGCCAGCAGCTTTTGGACTAGCGCCTACAATGAGCAGTTCTTC. Its protein product is CASSFWTSAYNEQFF. The gene calls are TRBV13 and TRBJ2-1; 9 nucleotides agree with TRBD2. Trimming took 3 bases from V and 2 from J; bases not matched to a gene: 2. CDR1 is PRHDT, CDR2 FYEKMQ, per germline (reference sequence). The CDR3 has 15 residues.

CDR3 sequence (DNA): TGTGCCAGTAGTATGAGGAGCTACGAGCAGTACTTC. It translates to CASSMRSYEQYF. V gene TRBV19 combines with J gene TRBJ2-7; no clear D gene. The CDR3 has 12 amino acids. Trimming shortened V by 3 bases and J by 3 bases, and 6 bases separated the two germline ends. Per germline, CDR1 LNHDA and CDR2 SQIVND (reference sequence).

The CDR3 is CASSPPGGANYGYTF. The CDR3, as DNA: TGTGCCAGCTCACCACCGGGGGGGGCAAACTATGGCTACACCTTC. This chain joins TRBV18 and TRBJ1-2, with D maybe TRBD1 (6 bases). The CDR3 covers 15 residues. Deletions cut 0 bases from V and 2 bases from J, with 10 bases between. Germline V CDR1 and CDR2: KGHSH, LQKENI.

J is TRBJ1-1 and V is TRBV29-1; maybe TRBD1 (5 bases). There are 13 residues in the CDR3. Germline values: CDR1 SQVTM, CDR2 ANQGSEA. Trimming shortened V by 6 bases and J by 0 bases, and 11 bases separated the two germline ends. Here the CDR3 reads CSVTGGVNTEAFF. The CDR3 bases are TGCAGCGTGACGGGAGGGGTGAACACTGAAGCTTTCTTT. The full variable domain, completed using reference TRBV29-1 and TRBJ1-1, is SAVISQKPSRDICQRGTSLTIQCQVDSQVTMMFWYRQQPGQSLTLIATANQGSEATYESGFVIDKFPISRPNLTFSTLTVSNMSPEDSSIYLCSVTGGVNTEAFFGQGTRLTVV.

This chain links TRBV11-2 with TRBJ2-7, with D tentatively TRBD1 (5 bases). The V gene's germline CDR1 is SGHAT and CDR2 FQNNGV. V shed 4 bases and J shed 6 bases, with 13 bases lying between them. This CDR3 comprises 13 residues. The CDR3 bases are TGTGCCAGCAGCTGGCAGGGAAACGCCGAGCAGTACTTC. Translation: CASSWQGNAEQYF.